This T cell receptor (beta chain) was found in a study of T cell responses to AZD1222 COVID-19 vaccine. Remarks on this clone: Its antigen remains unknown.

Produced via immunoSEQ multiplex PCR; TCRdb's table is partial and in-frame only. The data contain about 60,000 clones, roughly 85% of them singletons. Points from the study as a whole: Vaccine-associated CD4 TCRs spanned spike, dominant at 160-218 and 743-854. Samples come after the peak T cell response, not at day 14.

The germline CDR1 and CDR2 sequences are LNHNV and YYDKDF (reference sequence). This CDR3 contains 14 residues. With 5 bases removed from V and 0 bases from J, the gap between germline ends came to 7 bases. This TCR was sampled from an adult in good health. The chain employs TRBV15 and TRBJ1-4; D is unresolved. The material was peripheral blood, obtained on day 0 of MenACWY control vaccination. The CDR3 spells CATSAGATNEKLFF. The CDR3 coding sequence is TGTGCCACCAGCGCCGGGGCAACTAATGAAAAACTGTTTTTT.